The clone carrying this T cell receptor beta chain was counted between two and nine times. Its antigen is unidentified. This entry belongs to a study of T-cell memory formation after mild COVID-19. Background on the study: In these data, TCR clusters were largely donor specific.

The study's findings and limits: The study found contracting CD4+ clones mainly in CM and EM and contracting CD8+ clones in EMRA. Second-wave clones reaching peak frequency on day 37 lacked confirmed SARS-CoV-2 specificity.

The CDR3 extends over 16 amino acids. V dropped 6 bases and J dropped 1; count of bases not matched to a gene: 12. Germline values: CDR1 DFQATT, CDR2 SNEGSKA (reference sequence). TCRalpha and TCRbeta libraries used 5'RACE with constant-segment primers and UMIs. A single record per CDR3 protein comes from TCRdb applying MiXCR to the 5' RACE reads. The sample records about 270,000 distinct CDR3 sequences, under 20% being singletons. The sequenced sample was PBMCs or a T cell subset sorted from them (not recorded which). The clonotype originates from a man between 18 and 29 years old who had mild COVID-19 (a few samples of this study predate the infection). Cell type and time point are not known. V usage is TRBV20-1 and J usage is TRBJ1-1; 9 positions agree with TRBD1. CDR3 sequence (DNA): TGCAGTGCGTATCACACAGGGGGCAGAAGGAACACTGAAGCTTTCTTT. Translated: CSAYHTGGRRNTEAFF.